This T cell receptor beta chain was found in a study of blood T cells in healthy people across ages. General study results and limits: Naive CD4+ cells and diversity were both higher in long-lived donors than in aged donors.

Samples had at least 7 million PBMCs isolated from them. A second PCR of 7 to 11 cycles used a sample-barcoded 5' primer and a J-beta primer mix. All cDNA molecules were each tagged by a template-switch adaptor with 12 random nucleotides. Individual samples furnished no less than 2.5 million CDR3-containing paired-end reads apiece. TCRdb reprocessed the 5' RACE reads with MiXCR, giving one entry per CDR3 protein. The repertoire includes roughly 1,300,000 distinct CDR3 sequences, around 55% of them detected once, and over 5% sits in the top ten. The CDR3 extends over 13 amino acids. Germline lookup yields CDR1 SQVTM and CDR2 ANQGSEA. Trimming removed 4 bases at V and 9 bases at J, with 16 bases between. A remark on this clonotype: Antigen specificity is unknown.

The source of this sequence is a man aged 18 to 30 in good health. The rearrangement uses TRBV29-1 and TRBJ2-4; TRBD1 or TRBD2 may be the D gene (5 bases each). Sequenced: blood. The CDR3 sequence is CSVGGRAVGIQYF. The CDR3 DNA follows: TGCAGCGTTGGGGGACGGGCCGTGGGCATTCAGTACTTC.